The entry below describes one T cell receptor (beta chain). Its antigen is not identified. The data stem from a study of OX40 agonist ivuxolimab in advanced cancers. Across the study: At approximately 83% male, the cohort had a mean age of around 56 years, ranging from about 20 to 80. Anti-PD-1, anti-PD-L1 or anti-CTLA-4 therapy given earlier was allowed, and approximately 40% had some.

Study outcomes and limitations: Expanded clones were, on average, more numerous in CD8+ T cells than in CD4+. Dose levels from 0.1 to 3.0 mg/kg saw CD4+ and CD8+ blood T cells expand clonally by week 6.

The CDR3 totals 17 residues. Germline assignment: CDR1 MNHNS and CDR2 SASEGT. V lost 0 bases, J lost 0 bases, and 12 bases lay in between. The protocol was immunoSEQ multiplex PCR, while the TCRdb copy is restricted to in-frame clones and leaves out a portion. The profile shows over 75,000 clones, about 90% of them singletons. The starting material was CD4+ or CD8+ T cells sorted from blood, obtained in a trial of the OX40 agonist ivuxolimab. The TCR sequence derives from an adult with an advanced solid tumor such as melanoma, head and neck, liver or kidney cancer. V and J are TRBV6-1 and TRBJ1-3; D not certain. The DNA of the CDR3 is TGTGCCAGCAGTGAAGCGGCTCCGGTACGCTCTGGAAACACCATATATTTT. Translation: CASSEAAPVRSGNTIYF.